The next 6 T cell receptor beta chains were all read from a single sample in a study of blood T cell repertoires in COVID-19. Assay used: immunoSEQ multiplex PCR; TCRdb lists only in-frame clones, some missing. The sample holds under 300,000 clones, approximately 83% seen once. Sequenced sample: peripheral blood. The receptors stem from a human donor in a cohort sampled during active COVID-19.

CDR3 sequence (DNA): TGTGCCAGCAGCTCCGTCGCGGGGCCCTACAATGAGCAGTTCTTC. It codes for CASSSVAGPYNEQFF. The rearrangement uses TRBV5-4 and TRBJ2-1; TRBD2 might be the D (6 bases). Germline CDR1 is SGHNT and CDR2 is YYREEE (reference sequence). CDR3 size: 15 residues. Trimming shortened V by 3 bases and J by 2 bases, and 12 bases separated the two germline ends.

The CDR3 nucleotides read TGTGCCATCTGGGCAGGGCCTGGAAACACCATATATTTT. Translated: CAIWAGPGNTIYF. This chain links TRBV2 with TRBJ1-3; D might be TRBD1 (5 bases). The germline CDR1 and CDR2 sequences are SNHLY and FYNNEI. V shed 10 bases and J shed 2 bases, with 12 bases lying between them. This CDR3 is 13 amino acids long.

V is TRBV2 and J is TRBJ2-5; the match to TRBD2 covers 10 bases. The germline V gene has CDR1 SNHLY and CDR2 FYNNEI. V lost 11 bases and J lost 9; bases outside the gene matches: 15. The CDR3 sequence is 14 residues long. Here the CDR3 reads CASLALAGVGAQYF. CDR3 nucleotide sequence: TGTGCCTCCCTGGCTCTAGCGGGAGTTGGGGCCCAGTACTTC.

V is TRBV5-6 and J is TRBJ1-1; D is uncertain. Germline CDR1 and CDR2: SGHDT and YYEEEE. This CDR3 comprises 15 residues. V lost 4 bases and J 1 base, leaving 14 bases between the germline ends. The CDR3 DNA reads TGTGCCAGCAGCCCCCCCGGGTCGGCGAACACTGAAGCTTTCTTT. Translating it yields CASSPPGSANTEAFF. Drawing the rest from reference TRBV5-6 and TRBJ1-1, the complete variable domain is DAGVTQSPTHLIKTRGQQVTLRCSPKSGHDTVSWYQQALGQGPQFIFQYYEEEERQRGNFPDRFSGHQFPNYSSELNVNALLLGDSALYLCASSPPGSANTEAFFGQGTRLTVV.

CDR3 DNA sequence: TGCGCCAGCAGCTTGGGAGGTGATAGTTCACCCCTCCACTTT. Its translation is CASSLGGDSSPLHF. V is TRBV5-1 and J is TRBJ1-6; D gene uncertain. The CDR3 has 14 amino acids. V dropped 0 bases and J dropped 9 bases, with 10 bases sitting between them. Germline CDR1 reads SGHRS; CDR2 reads YFSETQ. The entire variable domain, with the rest obtained from reference TRBV5-1 and TRBJ1-6, is as follows: KAGVTQTPRYLIKTRGQQVTLSCSPISGHRSVSWYQQTPGQGLQFLFEYFSETQRNKGNFPGRFSGRQFSNSRSEMNVSTLELGDSALYLCASSLGGDSSPLHFGNGTRLTVT.

In its sample, this clone was seen once. The chain recombines TRBV18 with TRBJ1-2; 7 bases are shared with TRBD1. The CDR3 is made up of 15 amino acids. The germline CDR1 and CDR2 sequences are KGHSH and LQKENI. Trimming removed 3 bases from V and 8 bases from J; junction bases left unmatched: 12. The CDR3 DNA reads TGTGCCAGCTCACCCCCGACAGGGCCCCTAACGGGCTACACCTTC. This sequence encodes CASSPPTGPLTGYTF.